This T cell receptor beta chain is drawn from a study of immune characterization of retroperitoneal liposarcoma. Per the germline V gene, CDR1 is MNHNS and CDR2 is SASEGT. V shed 6 bases and J 4 bases; nucleotides not matched to a gene: 12. The CDR3 has 16 amino acids. TCRdb redid the calling of the PCR reads with MiXCR, one entry per CDR3 protein. The sample shows over 8,000 distinct CDR3 sequences, around a third of them seen only once. This clonotype was obtained from a male donor with retroperitoneal liposarcoma. The rearrangement links TRBV6-1 to TRBJ2-3, with 8 bases matching TRBD1. Sequenced: tumor tissue. The CDR3 DNA is TGTGCCAGCAGCACCTCTGCCGGACAGGGAGCAGATACGCAGTATTTT. Protein: CASSTSAGQGADTQYF.